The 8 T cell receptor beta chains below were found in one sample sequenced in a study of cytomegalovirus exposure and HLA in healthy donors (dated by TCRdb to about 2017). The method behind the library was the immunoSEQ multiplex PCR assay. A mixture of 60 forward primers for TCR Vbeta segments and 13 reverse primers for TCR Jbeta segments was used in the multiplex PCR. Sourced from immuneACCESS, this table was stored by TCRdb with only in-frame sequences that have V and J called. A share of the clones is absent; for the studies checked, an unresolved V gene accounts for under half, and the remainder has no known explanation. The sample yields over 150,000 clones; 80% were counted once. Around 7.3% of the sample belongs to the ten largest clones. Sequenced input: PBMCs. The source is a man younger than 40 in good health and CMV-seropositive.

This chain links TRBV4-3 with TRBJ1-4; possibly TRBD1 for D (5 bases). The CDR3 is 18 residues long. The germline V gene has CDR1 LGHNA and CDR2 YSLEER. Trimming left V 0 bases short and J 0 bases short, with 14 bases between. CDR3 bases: TGCGCCAGCAGCCAAGATCTTCAAGGACATGCAACTAATGAAAAACTGTTTTTT. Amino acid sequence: CASSQDLQGHATNEKLFF.

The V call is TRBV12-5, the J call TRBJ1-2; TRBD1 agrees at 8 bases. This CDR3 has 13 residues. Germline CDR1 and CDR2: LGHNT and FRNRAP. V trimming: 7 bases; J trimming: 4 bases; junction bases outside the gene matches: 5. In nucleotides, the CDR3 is TGTGCTAGTGCTAAGGACAGGGCCTATGGCTACACCTTC. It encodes CASAKDRAYGYTF.

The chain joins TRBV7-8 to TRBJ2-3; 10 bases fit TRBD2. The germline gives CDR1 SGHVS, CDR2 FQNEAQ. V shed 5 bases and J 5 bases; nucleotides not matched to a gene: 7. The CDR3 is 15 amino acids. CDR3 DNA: TGTGCCAGCAGCCTAAAGCGGGGGGGGCGAGATACGCAGTATTTT. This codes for CASSLKRGGRDTQYF. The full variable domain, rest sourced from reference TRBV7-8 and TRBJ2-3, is GAGVSQSPRYKVAKRGQDVALRCDPISGHVSLFWYQQALGQGPEFLTYFQNEAQLDKSGLPSDRFFAERPEGSVSTLKIQRTQQEDSAVYLCASSLKRGGRDTQYFGPGTRLTVL.

CDR3 DNA sequence: TGCGCCAGCAGCTCAACAGCCGGAGGGGACGAGCAGTACTTC. It yields the protein CASSSTAGGDEQYF. V is TRBV5-1 and J is TRBJ2-5; perhaps TRBD2 as D (6 bases). The closer fit of TRBJ2-7 to the DNA end suggests the J call may be wrong. The CDR3 is 14 amino acids. The germline V gene has CDR1 SGHRS and CDR2 YFSETQ.

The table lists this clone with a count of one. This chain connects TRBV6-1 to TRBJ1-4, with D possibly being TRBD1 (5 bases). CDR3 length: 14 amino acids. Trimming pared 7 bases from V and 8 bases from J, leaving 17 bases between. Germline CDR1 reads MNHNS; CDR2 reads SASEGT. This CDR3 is CASTLEGAEEKLFF. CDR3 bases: TGTGCCAGCACCCTGGAAGGGGCAGAAGAAAAACTGTTTTTT.

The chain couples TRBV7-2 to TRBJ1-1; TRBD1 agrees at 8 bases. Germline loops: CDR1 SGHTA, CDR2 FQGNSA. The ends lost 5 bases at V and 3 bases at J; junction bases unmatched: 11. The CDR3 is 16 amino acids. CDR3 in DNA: TGTGCCAGCAGCCGCCGACAGGGGTTGGGGGACACTGAAGCTTTCTTT. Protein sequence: CASSRRQGLGDTEAFF.

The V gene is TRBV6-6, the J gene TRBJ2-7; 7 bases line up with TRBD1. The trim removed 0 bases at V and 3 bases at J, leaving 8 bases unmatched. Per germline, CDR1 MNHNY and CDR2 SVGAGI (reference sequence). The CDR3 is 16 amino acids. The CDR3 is CASSYSAGGMSYEQYF. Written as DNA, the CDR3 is TGTGCCAGCAGTTACTCGGCAGGGGGAATGAGCTACGAGCAGTACTTC.

The CDR3 DNA reads TGTGCCAGCAGCTTGGTGCAGGGGGAGCAGTACTTC. It yields the protein CASSLVQGEQYF. V is TRBV5-5 and J is TRBJ2-7; maybe TRBD1 (6 bases). The CDR3 spans 12 residues. V was clipped by 0 bases and J by 7 bases, with 8 bases between them. CDR1 is SGHKS, CDR2 YYEKEE, per germline (reference sequence).